This T cell receptor (beta chain) was profiled in a study of T cells in Graves' hyperthyroidism and ophthalmopathy. Broader study findings: The model's output predicted ophthalmopathy at a median of about 6.5 months prior to onset.

Newly diagnosed hyperthyroidism patients aged 18 to 65 years had disease lasting under 2 months. About this clonotype: Its antigen is as yet unknown.

CDR3 length equals 15 residues. Per the germline V gene, CDR1 is SGHAT and CDR2 is FQDESV (reference sequence). The junction had 11 bases not matched to a gene; V was cut back by 5 bases and J by 7 bases. RNA transcripts yielded amplified TCR beta CDR3 regions. During a first-round RT-PCR of the TCR CDR3, the HTBI primer set was used. A single record per CDR3 protein comes from TCRdb applying MiXCR to the multiplex PCR reads. The table shows fewer than 450,000 distinct CDR3 sequences, with approximately 18% occurring only once. The clonotype comes from a young woman with Graves' hyperthyroidism that later progressed to Graves' ophthalmopathy. The sequenced sample consisted of blood. The rearrangement uses TRBV11-1 and TRBJ1-1, with TRBD1 matching over 9 bases. The CDR3 here is CASSRKGQGAREAFF. DNA for the CDR3: TGTGCCAGCAGCAGAAAGGGACAGGGTGCCCGTGAAGCTTTCTTT.